The 13 T cell receptor beta chains below were found in one sample sequenced in a study of response to subunit inactivated influenza vaccine. TCRdb called the RT-PCR reads again in MiXCR, with one record for every CDR3 protein. Of some 800,000 distinct CDR3 sequences listed, 21% were seen once; the top ten hold roughly 10%. Sequencing was performed on PBMCs from blood, taken roughly 5 days after vaccination. All receptors derive from a man aged 50 or older who received an inactivated influenza vaccine.

The chain recombines TRBV29-1 with TRBJ2-7, with a weak D call TRBD1 (6 bases). V was trimmed by 5 bases and J by 4 bases, leaving 15 bases between them. The germline V gene has CDR1 SQVTM and CDR2 ANQGSEA. This CDR3 comprises 13 residues. This CDR3 is CSVSQGLRYEQYF. CDR3 in DNA: TGCAGCGTTAGTCAGGGGTTGAGGTACGAGCAGTACTTC.

This clonotype was recorded at least ten times. The chain joins TRBV27 to TRBJ1-2, with unresolved D. Germline lookup yields CDR1 MNHEY and CDR2 SMNVEV (reference sequence). CDR3 length equals 13 residues. Trimming removed 2 bases at V and 5 bases at J, with 9 bases between. CDR3: CASSLREGYGYTF. The CDR3 bases are TGTGCCAGCAGTTTACGAGAGGGTTATGGCTACACCTTC.

The table lists this clonotype with a few counts. The genes are TRBV4-1 and TRBJ1-1; D possibly corresponds to TRBD1 (5 bases). The CDR3 covers 20 residues. Trimming took 0 bases from V and 1 from J, leaving 24 bases between them. Looked up from germline, CDR1 is MGHRA and CDR2 is YSYEKL. Here the CDR3 reads CASSQDRRRLPGPRNTEAFF. The CDR3 DNA follows: TGCGCCAGCAGCCAAGATAGGAGGAGACTACCGGGACCCCGGAACACTGAAGCTTTCTTT.

The CDR3 is CASSLTGVHTPLHF. The CDR3 bases are TGTGCCAGCAGCTTGACAGGGGTTCATACACCCCTCCACTTT. The V gene is TRBV7-2, the J gene TRBJ1-6, with TRBD1 matching over 8 bases. With V trimmed by 3 bases and J by 11 bases, 6 bases remained unmatched. Germline-derived CDR1 and CDR2 are SGHTA and FQGNSA. The CDR3 sequence is 14 residues long.

This chain uses TRBV20-1 with TRBJ2-1; 10 bases are shared with TRBD2. CDR1 and CDR2 (germline): DFQATT, SNEGSKA (reference sequence). The CDR3 totals 16 residues. V lost 2 bases and J lost 5; bases outside the gene matches: 9. CDR3 region: CSARKSGTSAHNEQFF. The CDR3 coding sequence is TGCAGTGCTAGAAAATCCGGGACTAGCGCCCACAATGAGCAGTTCTTC.

The rearrangement links TRBV4-1 to TRBJ1-3; no reliable D call. Germline CDR1 and CDR2: MGHRA and YSYEKL. This CDR3 has 13 residues. V gave up 0 bases and J gave up 9 bases, with 9 bases separating them. Here the CDR3 DNA reads TGCGCCAGCAGCCAAGACAGCTTCGGCACCATATATTTT. This sequence encodes CASSQDSFGTIYF.

This clonotype was picked up a small number of times. The chain combines TRBV12-3 or TRBV12-4 with TRBJ2-2; D unresolved. The CDR3 spans 13 residues. V gave up 0 bases and J gave up 8 bases, with 7 bases separating them. The CDR3, as DNA: TGTGCCAGCAGTTTAGCGGTCTGGGGGGAGCTGTTTTTT. It is translated as CASSLAVWGELFF.

This chain's CDR3 is CASSPRRTGATSYEQYF. The DNA for the CDR3 is TGTGCCAGCAGTCCGCGGAGGACAGGGGCCACCTCCTACGAGCAGTACTTC. This sequence joins TRBV27 and TRBJ2-7; 9 nucleotides line up with TRBD1. The CDR3 totals 17 residues. The V and J ends lost 5 bases and 0 bases, in that order; junction bases with no gene match: 11. Germline V gives CDR1 MNHEY, CDR2 SMNVEV (reference sequence).

The chain joins TRBV2 to TRBJ1-5, with D uncertain. The CDR3 totals 14 residues. The V gene lost 0 bases and the J gene lost 1 base, with 4 bases spanning the gap. The germline V gene has CDR1 SNHLY and CDR2 FYNNEI. CDR3 amino acids: CASSEASSNQPQHF. Here the CDR3 DNA reads TGTGCCAGCAGTGAAGCATCGAGCAATCAGCCCCAGCATTTT.

The chain combines TRBV5-6 with TRBJ2-1; perhaps TRBD2 as D (5 bases). With 3 bases removed from V and 9 bases from J, the gap between germline ends came to 13 bases. Germline loops: CDR1 SGHDT, CDR2 YYEEEE. The CDR3 has 13 residues. Here the CDR3 reads CASSSQSGSEQFF. Written as DNA, the CDR3 is TGTGCCAGCAGCTCTCAAAGCGGTAGTGAGCAGTTCTTC.

This sequence joins TRBV7-3 and TRBJ2-3, with a possible D match to TRBD2 (5 bases). Trimming cost V 5 bases and J 3 bases, with 12 bases left between them. The CDR3 contains 14 residues. Per germline, CDR1 SGHTA and CDR2 FQGTGA. The CDR3 loop reads CASSPGVATDTQYF. For the CDR3, the DNA is TGTGCCAGCAGCCCCGGCGTAGCGACAGATACGCAGTATTTT.

V gene TRBV6-5 combines with J gene TRBJ2-5; 7 bases match TRBD1. With V trimmed by 0 bases and J by 5 bases, 6 bases remained unmatched. Germline values: CDR1 MNHEY, CDR2 SVGAGI. This CDR3 has 15 residues. The CDR3 spells CASSYSTGWEETQYF. As DNA, the CDR3 is TGTGCCAGCAGTTACTCGACAGGGTGGGAGGAGACCCAGTACTTC.

The chain couples TRBV6-2 or TRBV6-3 to TRBJ2-1, with a possible D match to TRBD2 (5 bases). V lost 2 bases and J lost 3, with 17 bases in between. The CDR3 consists of 17 residues. Germline V CDR1 and CDR2: MNHEY, SVGEGT. CDR3 region: CASSYTKEEINYNEQFF. In DNA, the CDR3 is TGTGCCAGCAGTTACACAAAGGAGGAGATCAACTACAATGAGCAGTTCTTC.